This TCR beta chain was captured in a study of cytomegalovirus exposure and HLA in healthy donors. Amplification used 60 Vbeta primers and 13 Jbeta primers. Method: immunoSEQ multiplex PCR; TCRdb's copy keeps in-frame clones and lacks some. The sample lists under 150,000 clones, 60% to 80% occurring once. Regarding this clone: The target antigen is unknown.

Study-wide results and limits: The records held CMV serostatus as the only immune exposure information.

Per the germline V gene, CDR1 is MNHNY and CDR2 is SVGAGI (reference sequence). V lost 0 bases to trimming and J lost 5 bases, with 8 bases between them. There are 15 residues in the CDR3. Sample: PBMCs. The TCR originated in a male donor in good health and CMV-seronegative. The rearrangement joins TRBV6-6 to TRBJ1-6; perhaps TRBD1 as D (5 bases). The DNA of the CDR3 is TGTGCCAGCAGTTACTCGAAAGGGGATAATTCACCCCTCCACTTT. It encodes CASSYSKGDNSPLHF.